This T cell receptor (beta chain) stems from a study of blood T cell repertoires in COVID-19. Seattle's cohort entered during active infection and was followed longitudinally. Sequencing was performed with immunoSEQ multiplex PCR; in TCRdb, only in-frame clones are kept and a portion is missing. The repertoire holds 45,000 or so clones, with approximately 87% as singletons. Sequenced sample: peripheral blood. The receptor was derived from a man aged 35-49 years with COVID-19, enrolled during active disease.

CDR3 DNA: TGTGCCAGCCCAGGGGACAGGTTGAGTGGCTACACCTTC. This sequence encodes CASPGDRLSGYTF. The chain couples TRBV7-4 to TRBJ1-2, with 8 bases matching TRBD1. Per germline, CDR1 SGHVT and CDR2 SQSDAQ. The CDR3 has 13 amino acids. With 8 bases clipped from V and 7 bases from J, the junction kept 9 bases outside the gene matches. Supplemented by reference TRBV7-4 and TRBJ1-2, the full variable domain reads GAGVSQSPRYKVAKRGRDVALRCDSISGHVTLYWYRQTLGQGSEVLTYSQSDAQRDKSGRPSGRFSAERPERSVSTLKIQRTEQGDSAVYLCASPGDRLSGYTFGSGTRLTVV.